The clone carrying this T cell receptor beta chain came up a few times. Germline V gene sequence: CDR1 DFQATT, CDR2 SNEGSKA (reference sequence). The CDR3 has 14 amino acids. J gave up 7 bases and V 5 bases, and 10 bases lay outside the gene matches. The data derive from a study of T cell repertoires in cytomegalovirus infection. TCRdb reanalysed the reads using MiXCR and keeps one entry per CDR3 protein. The sample gives under 250,000 distinct CDR3 sequences, approximately 13% of which show up once; around 1.6% is in the top ten. Sequencing was carried out using PBMCs. The receptor was isolated from a human donor in good health (CMV status not recorded). Some clones in this sample may be carry-over from other donors' samples. The chain carries TRBV20-1 and TRBJ2-3; 9 bases map to TRBD1. The CDR3 DNA follows: TGCAGTGCTGGGACCGGGACAGGGAAGAATACGCAGTATTTT. It codes for CSAGTGTGKNTQYF.